This TCR beta chain comes out of a study of blood T cell repertoires in COVID-19. CDR1 and CDR2 from the germline V gene are LNHNV and YYDKDF (reference sequence). This CDR3 spans 14 amino acids. Trimming pared 1 base from V and 0 bases from J, leaving 6 bases between. Generated by immunoSEQ multiplex PCR, the TCRdb table keeps only in-frame clones and is missing some. This sample has 55,000 to 80,000 clones, with 80% to 90% found just once. The clonotype originates from a human donor in a cohort sampled during active COVID-19. Material: peripheral blood. The chain links TRBV15 to TRBJ1-1; D unclear. CDR3 loop: CATSRGHVNTEAFF. CDR3 coding DNA: TGTGCCACCAGCAGAGGACACGTGAACACTGAAGCTTTCTTT.